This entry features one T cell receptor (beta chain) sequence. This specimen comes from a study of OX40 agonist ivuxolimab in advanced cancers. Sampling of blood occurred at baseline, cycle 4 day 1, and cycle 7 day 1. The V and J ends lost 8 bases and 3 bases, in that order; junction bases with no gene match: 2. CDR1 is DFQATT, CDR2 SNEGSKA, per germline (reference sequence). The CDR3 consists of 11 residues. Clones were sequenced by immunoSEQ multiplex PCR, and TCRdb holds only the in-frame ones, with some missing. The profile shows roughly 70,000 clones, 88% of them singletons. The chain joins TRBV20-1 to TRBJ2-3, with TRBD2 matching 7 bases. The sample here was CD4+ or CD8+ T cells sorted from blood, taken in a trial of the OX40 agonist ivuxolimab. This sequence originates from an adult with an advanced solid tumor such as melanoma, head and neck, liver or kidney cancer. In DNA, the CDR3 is TGCAGTACACTAGCGACAGATACGCAGTATTTT. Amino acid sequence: CSTLATDTQYF.